This passage covers 32 T cell receptor beta chains from one sample sequenced in a study of T-cell memory formation after mild COVID-19. From the 5' RACE reads, TCRdb called clonotypes with MiXCR, one entry per CDR3 protein. The data hold roughly 370,000 distinct CDR3 sequences, with approximately 16% observed a single time. Sequenced input: PBMCs or a T cell subset sorted from them (not recorded which). The receptors shown here come from a man aged 18 to 29 who had mild COVID-19 (a few samples of this study predate the infection). Cell type and time point are not known.

The V and J genes are TRBV20-1 and TRBJ1-5; maybe TRBD1 (6 bases). The CDR3 has 12 residues. CDR1 is DFQATT and CDR2 is SNEGSKA in the germline V gene (reference sequence). The V gene lost 6 bases and the J gene lost 2 bases, with 8 bases spanning the gap. CDR3 amino acids: CSAGGGNQPQHF. The DNA of the CDR3 is TGCAGTGCCGGGGGCGGCAATCAGCCCCAGCATTTT.

This clonotype appeared a few times. The chain has TRBV12-3 or TRBV12-4 and TRBJ2-1, with 8 positions matching TRBD1. The CDR3 totals 16 residues. The V segment lost 3 bases and the J segment 3 bases; nucleotides outside the gene matches: 7. The DNA for the CDR3 is TGTGCCAGCAGTTTTCATACCGGGACAGGCTACAATGAGCAGTTCTTC. Its protein product is CASSFHTGTGYNEQFF.

This clonotype has just a few counts. This chain links TRBV7-2 with TRBJ2-3; 7 nucleotides line up with TRBD2. V was pared by 8 bases and J by 7 bases, with 9 bases of the junction left unmatched. Germline V lookup: CDR1 SGHTA, CDR2 FQGNSA. This CDR3 region has 13 residues. The CDR3 region is CASLPGGGNTQYF. CDR3 nucleotides: TGTGCCAGCCTCCCCGGCGGGGGAAATACGCAGTATTTT.

This clonotype has just a few counts. The chain recombines TRBV20-1 with TRBJ2-7; D gene uncertain. The CDR3 is 12 residues long. V shed 3 bases and J shed 6 bases, with 12 bases lying between them. The germline V gene encodes CDR1 DFQATT and CDR2 SNEGSKA (reference sequence). CDR3: CSASWQTGEQYF. DNA for the CDR3: TGCAGTGCTAGCTGGCAAACCGGCGAGCAGTACTTC.

The chain combines TRBV7-3 with TRBJ2-1, with D perhaps TRBD1 (5 bases). Deletions cut 2 bases from V and 8 bases from J, with 13 bases between. Germline-derived CDR1 and CDR2 are SGHTA and FQGTGA. This CDR3 contains 14 residues. The CDR3: CASSLQGVSDEQFF. Written as DNA, the CDR3 is TGTGCCAGCAGCTTACAGGGCGTTTCCGATGAGCAGTTCTTC.

This clonotype has just a few counts. The rearrangement joins TRBV10-1 to TRBJ2-3; 8 nucleotides match TRBD1. The CDR3 loop spans 13 amino acids. Unmatched junction bases numbered 9, after V lost 7 bases and J lost 9 bases. Germline values: CDR1 WNHNN, CDR2 SYGVQD (reference sequence). CDR3 bases: TGCGCCAGCAAGGGGACAGGCCCAGCCACGCAGTATTTT. This gives the protein CASKGTGPATQYF.

The chain carries TRBV19 and TRBJ1-2; 11 nucleotides align to TRBD1. Germline CDR1 reads LNHDA; CDR2 reads SQIVND (reference sequence). Losses at the gene ends were 5 bases for V and 6 bases for J; bases not matched to a gene: 8. The CDR3 is 15 residues long. CDR3 in DNA: TGTGCCAGTAGTGCAGGACAGGGGGCGGTCGATGGCTACACCTTC. Its protein product is CASSAGQGAVDGYTF.

The V and J genes are TRBV6-4 and TRBJ2-7; perhaps TRBD1 as D (6 bases). CDR1 is MRHNA and CDR2 is SNTAGT in the germline V gene. V gave up 7 bases and J gave up 3 bases, with 16 bases separating them. The CDR3 consists of 14 residues. The CDR3 nucleotides read TGTGCCAGCAACTATCCGGGACAACACTACGAGCAGTACTTC. It encodes CASNYPGQHYEQYF.

This clonotype was found a few times. The chain has TRBV12-5 and TRBJ2-3; D is uncertain. The CDR3 runs 11 residues. In germline, CDR1 is LGHNT, CDR2 FRNRAP. Trimming removed 3 bases at V and 7 bases at J, with 5 bases between. The CDR3 loop reads CASGLGYTQYF. CDR3 nucleotide sequence: TGTGCTAGTGGTTTAGGTTATACGCAGTATTTT.

The chain has TRBV2 and TRBJ1-6; perhaps TRBD1 as D (6 bases). The CDR3 is 9 residues long. Germline assignment: CDR1 SNHLY and CDR2 FYNNEI. Trimming stripped 11 bases from V and 11 bases from J, with 7 bases between. This chain's CDR3 is CAQGPPLHF. The CDR3 coding sequence is TGTGCCCAGGGGCCACCCCTCCACTTT.

This clonotype was recorded a few times. This chain joins TRBV6-5 and TRBJ1-5; TRBD1 matches 9 bases. With V trimmed by 6 bases and J by 8 bases, 14 bases remained unmatched. Germline V gene data show CDR1 as MNHEY and CDR2 as SVGAGI. CDR3 length equals 16 residues. CDR3 bases: TGTGCCAGCAGGCTCACCGGGACAGGGCGCGGCGAGCCCCAGCATTTT. Its protein is CASRLTGTGRGEPQHF.

The V call is TRBV20-1, the J call TRBJ2-3, with 11 bases identical to TRBD2. Looked up from germline, CDR1 is DFQATT and CDR2 is SNEGSKA (reference sequence). The CDR3 runs 17 residues. Losses at the gene ends were 0 bases for V and 3 bases for J; bases not matched to a gene: 8. The CDR3 nucleotides are TGCAGTGCTAGAGATGACGGGCTAGCGGGGGGAACAGATACGCAGTATTTT. It is translated as CSARDDGLAGGTDTQYF.

This clonotype was recorded many times. The rearrangement uses TRBV6-2 or TRBV6-3 and TRBJ2-1; 10 nucleotides line up with TRBD1. The germline V gene has CDR1 MNHEY and CDR2 SVGEGT. This CDR3 is 14 amino acids long. With V trimmed by 5 bases and J by 14 bases, 12 bases remained unmatched. The CDR3 reads CASSTSPDRGREFF. The DNA for the CDR3 is TGTGCCAGCAGTACAAGCCCGGACAGGGGGAGGGAGTTCTTC.

Only a few counts were recorded for this clonotype. This chain links TRBV7-9 with TRBJ1-4; D is unclear. Germline V CDR1 and CDR2: SEHNR, FQNEAQ (reference sequence). Between the trimmed V and J ends, which lost 3 bases and 7 bases, there was a span of 15 bases. CDR3 length: 15 residues. The DNA for the CDR3 is TGTGCCAGCAGCTTCGGCCTTGGAGAGGGTGAAAAACTGTTTTTT. This translates into CASSFGLGEGEKLFF.

This clonotype was observed once. This chain links TRBV19 with TRBJ1-2; tentatively, D is TRBD1 (5 bases). This CDR3 contains 13 residues. The germline CDR1 and CDR2 sequences are LNHDA and SQIVND (reference sequence). Trimming pared 4 bases from V and 7 bases from J, leaving 13 bases between. This CDR3 reads CASSTGRGVGYTF. CDR3 DNA: TGTGCCAGTAGTACGGGGCGAGGGGTTGGCTACACCTTC. Using reference TRBV19 and TRBJ1-2 for the parts outside the CDR3, the full variable domain is DGGITQSPKYLFRKEGQNVTLSCEQNLNHDAMYWYRQDPGQGLRLIYYSQIVNDFQKGDIAEGYSVSREKKESFPLTVTSAQKNPTAFYLCASSTGRGVGYTFGSGTRLTVV.

This clonotype was seen at least ten times. The rearrangement uses TRBV7-2 and TRBJ2-5; no clear D gene. The CDR3 spans 16 residues. Germline assignment: CDR1 SGHTA and CDR2 FQGNSA. V was shortened by 2 bases and J by 5 bases, with 18 bases between the two germline ends. The CDR3 sequence: CASSLNGREIQETQYF. The CDR3 DNA reads TGTGCCAGCAGCTTAAACGGGCGTGAGATTCAGGAGACCCAGTACTTC.

V gene TRBV29-1 combines with J gene TRBJ2-2; D perhaps matches TRBD1 (5 bases). The CDR3 has 15 residues. From germline, CDR1 is SQVTM and CDR2 ANQGSEA. V shed 0 bases and J shed 5 bases, with 13 bases lying between them. CDR3 amino acids: CSVEEPQVGTGELFF. The CDR3 DNA follows: TGCAGCGTTGAAGAGCCACAGGTCGGGACCGGGGAGCTGTTTTTT.

The sample holds a few counts of this clonotype. The V and J genes are TRBV24-1 and TRBJ2-3, with a possible D match to TRBD2 (6 bases). Per germline, CDR1 KGHDR and CDR2 SFDVKD. The CDR3 has 14 amino acids. With 7 bases removed from V and 4 bases from J, the gap between germline ends came to 14 bases. The CDR3 here is CATRKQREADTQYF. The DNA for the CDR3 is TGTGCCACCAGAAAACAGAGGGAGGCAGATACGCAGTATTTT.

As for this clonotype: The conserved phenylalanine or tryptophan is not found at the CDR3 terminus, so this likely reflects a read error. This CDR3 is CASTGFQETQYL. The CDR3 coding sequence is TGTGCCAGCACTGGGTTCCAAGAGACCCAGTACTTA. V gene TRBV2 combines with J gene TRBJ2-5, with unresolved D. Germline V gene data show CDR1 as SNHLY and CDR2 as FYNNEI. V gave up 7 bases and J gave up 1 base, with 7 bases separating them. This CDR3 spans 12 amino acids.

V gene TRBV6-2 or TRBV6-3 combines with J gene TRBJ2-5; TRBD2 agrees at 8 bases. The CDR3 runs 14 residues. Germline-derived CDR1 and CDR2 are MNHEY and SVGEGT. V gave up 7 bases and J gave up 2 bases; unmatched junction bases: 6. CDR3 region: CASTPGGLQETQYF. In DNA, the CDR3 is TGTGCCAGCACTCCGGGGGGGCTACAAGAGACCCAGTACTTC.

This clonotype was seen more than once but under ten times. V gene TRBV4-1 combines with J gene TRBJ2-5; TRBD2 agrees at 10 bases. The junction had 10 bases not matched to a gene; V was cut back by 4 bases and J by 5 bases. CDR3 size: 16 residues. Germline V lookup: CDR1 MGHRA, CDR2 YSYEKL. As DNA, the CDR3 is TGCGCCAGCAGCCTCACTAGCGGGGAAGATTTTGAGACCCAGTACTTC. Residues: CASSLTSGEDFETQYF.

V usage is TRBV12-3 or TRBV12-4 and J usage is TRBJ1-6, with unresolved D. CDR3 length: 12 amino acids. The V end was cut by 2 bases, the J end by 9 bases, with 5 bases between. CDR3: CASSLLRSPLHF. In nucleotides, the CDR3 is TGTGCCAGCAGTTTATTACGTTCACCCCTCCACTTT.

This clonotype has a handful of counts. One end of the junction does not line up with germline, which may come from a read error. The chain combines TRBV5-1 with TRBJ2-1, with a possible D match to TRBD1 (5 bases). CDR1 and CDR2 (germline): SGHRS, YFSETQ. The CDR3 is 16 amino acids. The CDR3 DNA sequence: TGTGCCAGCAGCTTATCGCGGACACGGGCTCGGAATGAGCAGTTCTTC. It translates to CASSLSRTRARNEQFF.

In this sample, this clonotype turned up a few times. The gene calls are TRBV6-5 and TRBJ2-7, with no clear D. The CDR3 runs to 13 residues. CDR1 and CDR2 from the germline V gene are MNHEY and SVGAGI. Trimming removed 6 bases at V and 3 bases at J, with 12 bases between. CDR3 region: CASRSTLFYEQYF. Here the CDR3 DNA reads TGTGCCAGCAGATCTACACTATTCTACGAGCAGTACTTC.

The gene calls are TRBV6-5 and TRBJ1-2; D is uncertain. V was shortened by 5 bases and J by 4 bases, with 20 bases between the two germline ends. Germline V gene data show CDR1 as MNHEY and CDR2 as SVGAGI. This CDR3 spans 16 amino acids. This chain's CDR3 is CASSGERPPAFYGYTF. Written as DNA, the CDR3 is TGTGCCAGCAGTGGCGAACGCCCGCCGGCGTTCTATGGCTACACCTTC.

This clonotype was observed at least ten times. The chain recombines TRBV11-2 with TRBJ2-1; no definite D call. Germline CDR1 is SGHAT and CDR2 is FQNNGV. The CDR3 runs 11 residues. The germline V and J ends were trimmed by 1 base and 7 bases, with 2 bases remaining between them. CDR3 nucleotide sequence: TGTGCCAGCAGCTTAGCGAATGAGCAGTTCTTC. Translation: CASSLANEQFF.

This sequence joins TRBV29-1 and TRBJ2-3; 9 nucleotides align to TRBD2. Germline CDR1 reads SQVTM; CDR2 reads ANQGSEA. Unmatched junction bases numbered 4, after V lost 8 bases and J lost 1 base. CDR3 length: 13 residues. CDR3 nucleotides: TGCAGCACAAGCGGGGGGCGCACAGATACGCAGTATTTT. Its translation: CSTSGGRTDTQYF.

In its sample, this clonotype was seen a few times. This chain joins TRBV12-3 or TRBV12-4 and TRBJ1-5; 8 bases agree with TRBD1. Trimming took 3 bases from V and 6 from J; bases not matched to a gene: 4. The CDR3 has 14 amino acids. The CDR3 bases are TGTGCCAGCAGTTTCGGACAGGGAGCTCAGCCCCAGCATTTT. It specifies CASSFGQGAQPQHF.

This chain joins TRBV20-1 and TRBJ2-1, with D perhaps matching TRBD1 (6 bases). The V end was cut by 5 bases, the J end by 6 bases, with 17 bases between. Germline values: CDR1 DFQATT, CDR2 SNEGSKA (reference sequence). The CDR3 totals 14 residues. For the CDR3, the DNA is TGCAGTGCTTCGCCACAGGGCTTCAGCAATGAGCAGTTCTTC. This encodes CSASPQGFSNEQFF.

This clonotype was seen only once. The rearrangement uses TRBV5-1 and TRBJ1-2; D is possibly TRBD1 (6 bases). Trimming took off 2 bases at V and 2 bases at J, with 13 bases between the two ends. Germline assignment: CDR1 SGHRS and CDR2 YFSETQ. The CDR3 spans 15 residues. The chain's CDR3 is CASSFGRGQNYGYTF. The CDR3 nucleotides are TGCGCCAGCAGCTTTGGACGGGGACAAAACTATGGCTACACCTTC.

This clonotype was counted a few times. V and J are TRBV6-1 and TRBJ1-1, with D possibly being TRBD1 (6 bases). From germline, CDR1 is MNHNS and CDR2 SASEGT. The V gene lost 3 bases and the J gene lost 0 bases, with 11 bases spanning the gap. This CDR3 is 15 amino acids long. In nucleotides, the CDR3 is TGTGCCAGCAGTGAGCTGGGGGGCCTGAACACTGAAGCTTTCTTT. Protein sequence: CASSELGGLNTEAFF.

The genes are TRBV7-2 and TRBJ2-7; TRBD1 matches 9 bases. Germline values: CDR1 SGHTA, CDR2 FQGNSA. The CDR3 loop spans 14 amino acids. After removal of 5 bases from V and 7 bases from J, the junction contained 9 bases not matched to a gene. CDR3 in amino acids: CASSPGTGMWEQYV. Here the CDR3 DNA reads TGTGCCAGCAGCCCCGGGACAGGGATGTGGGAGCAGTACGTC.